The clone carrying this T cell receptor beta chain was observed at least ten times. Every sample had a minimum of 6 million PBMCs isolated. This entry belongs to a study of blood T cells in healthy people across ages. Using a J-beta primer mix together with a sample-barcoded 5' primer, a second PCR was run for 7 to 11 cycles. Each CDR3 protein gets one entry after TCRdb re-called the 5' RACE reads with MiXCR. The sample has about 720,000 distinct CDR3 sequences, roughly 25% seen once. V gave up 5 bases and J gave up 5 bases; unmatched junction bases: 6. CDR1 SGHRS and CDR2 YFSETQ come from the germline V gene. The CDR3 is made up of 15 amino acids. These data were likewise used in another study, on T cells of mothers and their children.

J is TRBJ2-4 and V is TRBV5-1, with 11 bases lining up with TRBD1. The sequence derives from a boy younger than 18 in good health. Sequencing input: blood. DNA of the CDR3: TGCGCCAGCAGAGGGGGACAGGGGGATGAAAACATTCAGTACTTC. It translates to CASRGGQGDENIQYF.